A selection of T cell receptor beta chains follows, all from one sample in a study of low-dose radiotherapy and immunotherapy resistance in tumors. TCRdb used MiXCR to reprocess the reads, holding one entry per CDR3 protein. There are around 65,000 distinct CDR3 sequences in the sample; around 27% occur only once, and 5.5% to 8.5% lies in the top ten. The sequences come from PBMCs, collected before treatment. These receptors originate from a male donor with rectosigmoid adenocarcinoma. The CDR3 runs from the conserved cysteine through the conserved F or W. The order of the fields is V gene, D gene, clone size, J gene, CDR3 length, CDR3 protein, CDR3 DNA. The D gene is left open where the match is weak. Some rows have no size entry. The others give once, few or many, or a class for an expanded clone.

>TRBV19|-|many|TRBJ2-3|12
CASHGDSDTQYF
TGTGCCAGTCATGGGGATTCAGATACGCAGTATTTT
>TRBV29-1|TRBD2|many|TRBJ2-1|14
CSGLLAGGDNEQFF
TGCAGCGGGCTACTAGCGGGAGGCGACAATGAGCAGTTCTTC
>TRBV26|-|-|TRBJ1-4|13
CASSEHGNEKLFF
TGTGCCAGCAGTGAGCACGGAAATGAAAAACTGTTTTTT
>TRBV18|TRBD2|many|TRBJ2-3|15
CASSVREDLTDTQYF
TGTGCCAGCTCAGTACGGGAGGATCTGACAGATACGCAGTATTTT
>TRBV5-4|TRBD2|many|TRBJ2-2|20
CASSLRSGTSGSEKAGELFF
TGCGCCAGCAGCTTAAGATCCGGGACTAGCGGGAGCGAGAAGGCCGGGGAGCTGTTTTTT
>TRBV28|TRBD2|many|TRBJ2-2|14
CAGNTGGRTGELFF
TGTGCCGGGAATACGGGAGGTCGCACCGGGGAGCTGTTTTTT
>TRBV4-1|-|many|TRBJ1-2|14
CASSRTGTWKGYTF
TGCGCCAGCAGCCGCACCGGGACTTGGAAAGGCTACACCTTC
>TRBV5-5|-|-|TRBJ2-7|13
CASIRATPYEQYF
TGTGCCAGCATCCGGGCGACCCCCTACGAGCAGTACTTC
>TRBV6-2/TRBV6-3|-|many|TRBJ1-5|15
CASSYGSHGNQPQHF
TGTGCCAGCAGTTATGGCAGTCATGGCAATCAGCCCCAGCATTTT
>TRBV5-1|TRBD2|many|TRBJ2-3|15
CASSLVIAGADTQYF
TGTGCCAGCAGCTTGGTCATAGCGGGGGCCGATACGCAGTATTTT
>TRBV5-6|TRBD2|many|TRBJ2-1|16
CASSLYSGGAGNEQFF
TGTGCCAGCAGCTTGTATAGCGGGGGGGCCGGGAATGAGCAGTTCTTC
>TRBV28|-|many|TRBJ2-3|15
CASSLRRNPTDTQYF
TGTGCCAGCAGTTTAAGGCGGAACCCCACAGATACGCAGTATTTT
>TRBV5-4|-|many|TRBJ2-4|16
CASSLQARQAKNIQYF
TGTGCCAGCAGCTTGCAGGCACGGCAAGCCAAAAACATTCAGTACTTC
>TRBV5-1|-|many|TRBJ2-1|14
CASREVAGSNEQFF
TGCGCCAGCAGGGAGGTGGCAGGGTCGAATGAGCAGTTCTTC
>TRBV28|TRBD1|many|TRBJ1-1|14
CASSYRGQRTEAFF
TGTGCCAGCAGTTACAGGGGGCAGAGAACTGAAGCTTTCTTT
>TRBV5-1|-|-|TRBJ2-2|15
CASSPTEGDTGELFF
TGCGCCAGCAGCCCGACCGAGGGGGACACCGGGGAGCTGTTTTTT
>TRBV28|TRBD1|-|TRBJ2-5|14
CASRSGQPQETQYF
TGTGCCAGCAGATCGGGACAGCCTCAAGAGACCCAGTACTTC
>TRBV7-3|TRBD1|many|TRBJ2-7|16
CASSRRGQSSGYEQYF
TGTGCCAGCAGCCGCCGGGGACAGTCGTCAGGCTACGAGCAGTACTTC
>TRBV6-2/TRBV6-3|-|-|TRBJ2-3|14
CASSEGPLRDTQYF
TGTGCCAGCAGTGAAGGACCTCTTAGAGATACGCAGTATTTT
>TRBV5-6|TRBD2|many|TRBJ2-3|13
CASSLSGTDTQYF
TGTGCCAGCAGCTTGAGCGGGACTGATACGCAGTATTTT
>TRBV14|-|many|TRBJ1-5|13
CASSQGRDQPQHF
TGTGCCAGCAGCCAAGGTAGGGATCAGCCCCAGCATTTT
>TRBV6-2/TRBV6-3|-|many|TRBJ2-7|15
CASRYFGGGKFEQYF
TGTGCCAGCCGATACTTTGGTGGAGGGAAGTTCGAGCAGTACTTC
>TRBV30|TRBD1|many|TRBJ1-4|14
CAWSAGTGREKLFF
TGTGCCTGGAGCGCAGGGACAGGCCGTGAAAAACTGTTTTTT
>TRBV19|TRBD2|-|TRBJ2-7|15
CASSIVLAGYNEQYF
TGTGCCAGTAGTATAGTACTAGCGGGTTACAACGAGCAGTACTTC
>TRBV2|TRBD1|many|TRBJ1-4|13
CASRDRGAEKLFF
TGTGCCAGCAGAGACAGGGGGGCTGAAAAACTGTTTTTT
>TRBV6-2/TRBV6-3|-|many|TRBJ1-1|15
CASSYGQGQNTEAFF
TGTGCCAGCAGTTACGGGCAGGGGCAGAACACTGAAGCTTTCTTT
>TRBV14|-|-|TRBJ1-3|12
CASSQSGNTIYF
TGTGCCAGCAGCCAGAGCGGAAACACCATATATTTT
>TRBV24-1|-|many|TRBJ2-5|13
CATSSRTEETQYF
TGTGCCACCAGTTCCCGGACTGAGGAGACCCAGTACTTC